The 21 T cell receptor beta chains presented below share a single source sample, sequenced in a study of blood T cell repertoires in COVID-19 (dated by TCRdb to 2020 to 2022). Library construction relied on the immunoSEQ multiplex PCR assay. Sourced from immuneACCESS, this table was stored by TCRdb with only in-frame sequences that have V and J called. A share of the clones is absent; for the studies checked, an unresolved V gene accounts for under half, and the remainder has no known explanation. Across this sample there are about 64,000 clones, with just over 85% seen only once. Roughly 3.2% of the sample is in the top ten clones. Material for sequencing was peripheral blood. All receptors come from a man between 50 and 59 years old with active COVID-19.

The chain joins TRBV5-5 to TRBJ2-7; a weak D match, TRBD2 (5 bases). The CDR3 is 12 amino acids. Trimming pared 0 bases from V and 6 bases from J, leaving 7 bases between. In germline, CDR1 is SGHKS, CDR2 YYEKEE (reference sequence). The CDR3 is CASSLVGVEQYF. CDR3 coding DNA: TGTGCCAGCAGCTTGGTCGGGGTCGAGCAGTACTTC.

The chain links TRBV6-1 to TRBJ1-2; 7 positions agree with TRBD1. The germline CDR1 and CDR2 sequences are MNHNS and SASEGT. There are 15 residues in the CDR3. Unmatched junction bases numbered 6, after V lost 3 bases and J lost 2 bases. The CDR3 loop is CASSEPDRANYGYTF. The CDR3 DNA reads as TGTGCCAGCAGTGAGCCCGACAGGGCAAACTATGGCTACACCTTC.

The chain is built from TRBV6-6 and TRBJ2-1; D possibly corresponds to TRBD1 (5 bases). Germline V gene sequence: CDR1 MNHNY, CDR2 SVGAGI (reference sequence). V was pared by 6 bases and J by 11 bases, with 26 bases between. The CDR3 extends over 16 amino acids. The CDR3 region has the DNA TGTGCCAGCAGCCACTCGGGTTCTAACAGGTTGCTGCAGCAGTTCTTC. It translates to CASSHSGSNRLLQQFF.

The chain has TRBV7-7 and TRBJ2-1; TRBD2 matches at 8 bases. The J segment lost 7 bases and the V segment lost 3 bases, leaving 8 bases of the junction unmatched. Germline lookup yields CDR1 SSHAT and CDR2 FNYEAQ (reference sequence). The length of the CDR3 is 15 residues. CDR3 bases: TGTGCCAGCAGCTTTCTAGCGGGTCTGGGGAATGAGCAGTTCTTC. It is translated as CASSFLAGLGNEQFF.

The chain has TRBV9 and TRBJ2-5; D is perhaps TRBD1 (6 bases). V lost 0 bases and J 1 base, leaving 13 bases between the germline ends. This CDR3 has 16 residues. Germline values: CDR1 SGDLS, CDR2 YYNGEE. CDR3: CASSVVGGTFQETQYF. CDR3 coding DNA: TGTGCCAGCAGCGTAGTAGGGGGTACTTTCCAAGAGACCCAGTACTTC. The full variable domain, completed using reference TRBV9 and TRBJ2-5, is DSGVTQTPKHLITATGQRVTLRCSPRSGDLSVYWYQQSLDQGLQFLIQYYNGEERAKGNILERFSAQQFPDLHSELNLSSLELGDSALYFCASSVVGGTFQETQYFGPGTRLLVL.

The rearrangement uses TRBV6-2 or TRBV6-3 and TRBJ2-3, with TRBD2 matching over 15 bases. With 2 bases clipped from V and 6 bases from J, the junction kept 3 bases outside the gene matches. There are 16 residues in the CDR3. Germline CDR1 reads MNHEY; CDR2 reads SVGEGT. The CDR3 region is CASSYGTSGGYDTQYF. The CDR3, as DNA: TGTGCCAGCAGTTACGGGACTAGCGGGGGGTACGATACGCAGTATTTT.

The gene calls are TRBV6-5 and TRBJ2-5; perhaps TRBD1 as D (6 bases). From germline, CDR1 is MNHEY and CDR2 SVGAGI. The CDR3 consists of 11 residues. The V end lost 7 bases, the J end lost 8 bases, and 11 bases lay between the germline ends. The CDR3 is CASIAGVTQYF. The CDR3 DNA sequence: TGTGCCAGCATCGCAGGGGTTACCCAGTACTTC.

The CDR3, as DNA: TGTGCCAGCAGTGTAGGGGTGGGTCAGCCCCAGCATTTT. Its protein product is CASSVGVGQPQHF. The V and J genes are TRBV6-4 and TRBJ1-5; D possibly corresponds to TRBD1 (5 bases). Trimming left V 4 bases short and J 6 bases short, with 10 bases between. The CDR3 has 13 amino acids. CDR1 and CDR2 (germline): MRHNA, SNTAGT.

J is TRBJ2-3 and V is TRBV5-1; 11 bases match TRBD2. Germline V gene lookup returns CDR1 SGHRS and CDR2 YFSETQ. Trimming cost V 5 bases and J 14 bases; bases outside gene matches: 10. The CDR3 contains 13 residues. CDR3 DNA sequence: TGCGCCAGCAGATCTTACTTGACTAGCGGGATGTATTTT. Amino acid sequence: CASRSYLTSGMYF.

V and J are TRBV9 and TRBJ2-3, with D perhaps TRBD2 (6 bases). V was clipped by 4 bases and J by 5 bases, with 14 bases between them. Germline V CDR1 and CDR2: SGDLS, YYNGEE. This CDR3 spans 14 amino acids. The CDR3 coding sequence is TGTGCCAGCAGCTCAGTCGAGGGAGGAGATACGCAGTATTTT. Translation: CASSSVEGGDTQYF.

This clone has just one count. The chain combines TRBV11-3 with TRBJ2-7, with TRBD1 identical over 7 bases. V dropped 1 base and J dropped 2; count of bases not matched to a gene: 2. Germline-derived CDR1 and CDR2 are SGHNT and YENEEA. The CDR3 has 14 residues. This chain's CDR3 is CASSLGQGTYEQYF. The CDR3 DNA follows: TGTGCCAGCAGCTTAGGACAGGGAACCTACGAGCAGTACTTC.

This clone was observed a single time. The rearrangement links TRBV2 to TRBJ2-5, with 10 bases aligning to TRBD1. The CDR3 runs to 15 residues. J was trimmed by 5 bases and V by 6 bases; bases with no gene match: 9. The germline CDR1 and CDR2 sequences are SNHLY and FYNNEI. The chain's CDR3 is CASSLTGTGVETQYF. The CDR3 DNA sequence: TGTGCCAGCAGCCTAACCGGGACAGGGGTCGAGACCCAGTACTTC. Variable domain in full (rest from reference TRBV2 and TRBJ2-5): EPEVTQTPSHQVTQMGQEVILRCVPISNHLYFYWYRQILGQKVEFLVSFYNNEISEKSEIFDDQFSVERPDGSNFTLKIRSTKLEDSAMYFCASSLTGTGVETQYFGPGTRLLVL.

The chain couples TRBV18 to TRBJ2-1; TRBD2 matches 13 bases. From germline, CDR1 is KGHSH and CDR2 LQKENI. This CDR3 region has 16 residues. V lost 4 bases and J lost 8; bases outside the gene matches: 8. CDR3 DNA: TGTGCCAGCTCACGTTCAGGGACTAGCGGGAACCATGAGCAGTTCTTC. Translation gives CASSRSGTSGNHEQFF.

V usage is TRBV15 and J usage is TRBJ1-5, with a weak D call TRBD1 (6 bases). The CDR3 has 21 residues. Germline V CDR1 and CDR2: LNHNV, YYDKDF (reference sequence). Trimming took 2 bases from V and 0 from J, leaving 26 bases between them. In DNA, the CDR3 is TGTGCCACCAGCAGACTATCCGGTTCTAATGACAGGCATTATAGCAATCAGCCCCAGCATTTT. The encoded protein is CATSRLSGSNDRHYSNQPQHF.

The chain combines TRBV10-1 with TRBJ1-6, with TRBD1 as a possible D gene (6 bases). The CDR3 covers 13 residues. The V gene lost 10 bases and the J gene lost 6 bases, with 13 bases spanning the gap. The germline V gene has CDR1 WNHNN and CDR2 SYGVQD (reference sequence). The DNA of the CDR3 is TGCGCCACCCGACAGGTCCGTAATTCACCCCTCCACTTT. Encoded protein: CATRQVRNSPLHF.

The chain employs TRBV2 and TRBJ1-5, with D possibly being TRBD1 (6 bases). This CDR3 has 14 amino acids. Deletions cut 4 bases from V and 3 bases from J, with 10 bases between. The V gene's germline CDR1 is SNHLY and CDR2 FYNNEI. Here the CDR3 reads CASSGEGDNQPQHF. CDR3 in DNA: TGTGCCAGCAGTGGGGAGGGGGACAATCAGCCCCAGCATTTT.

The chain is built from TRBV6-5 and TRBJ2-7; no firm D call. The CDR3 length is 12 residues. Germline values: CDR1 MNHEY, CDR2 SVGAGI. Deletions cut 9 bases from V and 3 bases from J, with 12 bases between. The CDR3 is CASTNYDYEQYF. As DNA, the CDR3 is TGTGCCAGTACTAATTATGACTACGAGCAGTACTTC.

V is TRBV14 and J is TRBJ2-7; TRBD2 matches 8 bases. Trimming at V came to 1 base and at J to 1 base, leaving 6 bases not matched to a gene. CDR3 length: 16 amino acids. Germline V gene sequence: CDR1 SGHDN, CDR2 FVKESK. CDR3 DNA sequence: TGTGCCAGCAGCCAAGTAAGCGGGGGAGGATCCTACGAGCAGTACTTC. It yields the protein CASSQVSGGGSYEQYF. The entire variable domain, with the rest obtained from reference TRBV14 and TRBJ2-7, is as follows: EAGVTQFPSHSVIEKGQTVTLRCDPISGHDNLYWYRRVMGKEIKFLLHFVKESKQDESGMPNNRFLAERTGGTYSTLKVQPAELEDSGVYFCASSQVSGGGSYEQYFGPGTRLTVT.

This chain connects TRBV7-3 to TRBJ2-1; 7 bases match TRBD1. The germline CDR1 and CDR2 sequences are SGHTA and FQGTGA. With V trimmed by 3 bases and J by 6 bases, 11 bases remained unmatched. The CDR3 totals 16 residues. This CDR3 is CASSFGPGQLLNEQFF. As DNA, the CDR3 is TGTGCCAGCAGCTTCGGACCGGGACAGCTTCTCAATGAGCAGTTCTTC.

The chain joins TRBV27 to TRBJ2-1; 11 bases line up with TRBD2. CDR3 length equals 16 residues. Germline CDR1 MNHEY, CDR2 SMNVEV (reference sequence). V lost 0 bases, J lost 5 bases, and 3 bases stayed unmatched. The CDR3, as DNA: TGTGCCAGCAGTTTATCCTTAGCGGGAGGGGACAATGAGCAGTTCTTC. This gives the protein CASSLSLAGGDNEQFF.

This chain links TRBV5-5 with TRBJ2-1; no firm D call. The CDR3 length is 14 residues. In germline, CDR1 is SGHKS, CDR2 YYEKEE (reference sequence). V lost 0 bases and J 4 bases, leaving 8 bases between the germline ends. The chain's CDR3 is CASSLGTEYNEQFF. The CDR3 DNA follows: TGTGCCAGCAGCTTGGGTACGGAGTACAATGAGCAGTTCTTC.